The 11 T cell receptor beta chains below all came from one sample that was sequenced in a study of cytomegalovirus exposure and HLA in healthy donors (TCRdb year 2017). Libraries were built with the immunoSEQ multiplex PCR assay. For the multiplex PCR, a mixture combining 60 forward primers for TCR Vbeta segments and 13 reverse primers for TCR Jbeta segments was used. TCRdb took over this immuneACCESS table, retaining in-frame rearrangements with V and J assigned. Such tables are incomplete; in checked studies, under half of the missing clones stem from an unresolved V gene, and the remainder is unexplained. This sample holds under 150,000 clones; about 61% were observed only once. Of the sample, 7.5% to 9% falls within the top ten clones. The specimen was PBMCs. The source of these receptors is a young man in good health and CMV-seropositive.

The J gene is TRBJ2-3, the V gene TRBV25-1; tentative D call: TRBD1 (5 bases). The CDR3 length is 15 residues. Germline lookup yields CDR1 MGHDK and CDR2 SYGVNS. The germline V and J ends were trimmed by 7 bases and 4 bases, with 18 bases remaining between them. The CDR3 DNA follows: TGTGCCAGCAACGTCTGGCAGGGTATACCAGATACGCAGTATTTT. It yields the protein CASNVWQGIPDTQYF.

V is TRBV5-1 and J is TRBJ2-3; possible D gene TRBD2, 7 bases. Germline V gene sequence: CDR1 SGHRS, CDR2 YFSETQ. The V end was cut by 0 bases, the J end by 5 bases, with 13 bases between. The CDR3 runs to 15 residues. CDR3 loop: CASSLGGGLGDTQYF. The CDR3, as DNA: TGCGCCAGCAGCTTGGGGGGGGGCCTAGGAGATACGCAGTATTTT.

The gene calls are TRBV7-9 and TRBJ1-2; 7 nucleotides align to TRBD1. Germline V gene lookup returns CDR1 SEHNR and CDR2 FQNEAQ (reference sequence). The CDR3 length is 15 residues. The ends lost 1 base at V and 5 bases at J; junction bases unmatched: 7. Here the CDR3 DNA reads TGTGCCAGCAGCTTAGTGTCAGGGGGTGGATATGGCTACACCTTC. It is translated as CASSLVSGGGYGYTF.

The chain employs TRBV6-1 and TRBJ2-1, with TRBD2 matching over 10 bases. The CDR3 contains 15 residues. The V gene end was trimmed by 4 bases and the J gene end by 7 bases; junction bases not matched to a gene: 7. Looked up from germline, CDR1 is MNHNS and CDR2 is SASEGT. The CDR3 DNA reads TGTGCCAGCAGTGTAAGCGGGGGGGCCGTGAATGAGCAGTTCTTC. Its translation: CASSVSGGAVNEQFF.

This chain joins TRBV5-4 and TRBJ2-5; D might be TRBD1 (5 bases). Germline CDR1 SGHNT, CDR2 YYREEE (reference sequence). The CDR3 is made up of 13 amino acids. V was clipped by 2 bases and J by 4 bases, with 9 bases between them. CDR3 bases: TGTGCCAGCAGCTTAGGGGTTGGAGAGACCCAGTACTTC. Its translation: CASSLGVGETQYF.

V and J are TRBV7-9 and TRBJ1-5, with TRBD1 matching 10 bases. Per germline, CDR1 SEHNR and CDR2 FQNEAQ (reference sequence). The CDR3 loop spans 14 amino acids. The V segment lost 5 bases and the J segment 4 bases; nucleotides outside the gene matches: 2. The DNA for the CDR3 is TGTGCCAGCAGCCCGGGACAGGGGAATCAGCCCCAGCATTTT. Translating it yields CASSPGQGNQPQHF.

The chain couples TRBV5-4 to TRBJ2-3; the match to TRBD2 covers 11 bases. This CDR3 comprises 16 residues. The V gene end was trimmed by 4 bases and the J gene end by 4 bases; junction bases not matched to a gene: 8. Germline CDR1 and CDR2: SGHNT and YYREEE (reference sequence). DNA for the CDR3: TGTGCCAGCAGCAAAATTAGCGGGGGGGATTCAGATACGCAGTATTTT. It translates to CASSKISGGDSDTQYF.

CDR3 bases: TGTGCCAGCAGCCAAGGAGGACAGGCCGGTGGCTACACCTTC. It codes for CASSQGGQAGGYTF. This sequence joins TRBV14 and TRBJ1-2; 7 nucleotides agree with TRBD1. The germline CDR1 and CDR2 sequences are SGHDN and FVKESK. The CDR3 contains 14 residues. The ends lost 1 base at V and 7 bases at J; junction bases unmatched: 6.

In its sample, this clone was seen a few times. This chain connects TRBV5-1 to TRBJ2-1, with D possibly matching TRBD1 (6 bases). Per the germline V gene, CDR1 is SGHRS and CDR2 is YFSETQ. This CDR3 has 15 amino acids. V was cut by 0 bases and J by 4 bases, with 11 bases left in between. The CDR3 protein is CASSLGTELYNEQFF. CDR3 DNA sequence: TGCGCCAGCAGCTTGGGGACAGAGTTATACAATGAGCAGTTCTTC. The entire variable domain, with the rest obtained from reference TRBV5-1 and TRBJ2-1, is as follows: KAGVTQTPRYLIKTRGQQVTLSCSPISGHRSVSWYQQTPGQGLQFLFEYFSETQRNKGNFPGRFSGRQFSNSRSEMNVSTLELGDSALYLCASSLGTELYNEQFFGPGTRLTVL.

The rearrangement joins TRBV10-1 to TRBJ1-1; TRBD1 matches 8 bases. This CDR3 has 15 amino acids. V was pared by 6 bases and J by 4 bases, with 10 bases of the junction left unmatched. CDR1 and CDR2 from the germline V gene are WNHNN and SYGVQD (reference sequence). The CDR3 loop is CASSLTQTGGTEAFF. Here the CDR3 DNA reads TGCGCCAGCAGCCTTACTCAAACAGGGGGCACTGAAGCTTTCTTT.

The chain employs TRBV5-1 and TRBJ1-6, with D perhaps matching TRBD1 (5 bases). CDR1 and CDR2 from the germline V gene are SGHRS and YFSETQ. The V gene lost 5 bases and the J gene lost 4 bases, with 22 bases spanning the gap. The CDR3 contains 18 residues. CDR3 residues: CASRGGHGGAAYNSPLHF. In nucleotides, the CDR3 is TGCGCCAGCAGAGGAGGGCACGGAGGGGCCGCTTATAATTCACCCCTCCACTTT.